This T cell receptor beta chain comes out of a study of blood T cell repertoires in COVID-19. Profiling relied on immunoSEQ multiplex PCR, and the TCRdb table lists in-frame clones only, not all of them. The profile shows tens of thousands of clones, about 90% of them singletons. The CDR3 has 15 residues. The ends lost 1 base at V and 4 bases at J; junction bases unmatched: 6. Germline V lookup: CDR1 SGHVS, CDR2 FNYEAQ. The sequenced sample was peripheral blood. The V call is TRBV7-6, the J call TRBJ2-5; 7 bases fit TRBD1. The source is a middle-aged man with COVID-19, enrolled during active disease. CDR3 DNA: TGTGCCAGCAGCTTAGAGACAGGGACCTCAGAGACCCAGTACTTC. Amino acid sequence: CASSLETGTSETQYF.